This T cell receptor beta chain was profiled in a study of PD-L1 blockade in urothelial cancer. Specified time point: peripheral blood 6 weeks after treatment start. The data were produced by immunoSEQ multiplex PCR, yet TCRdb's version contains in-frame clones alone and is incomplete. The sample has 90,000 to 130,000 clones, approximately 89% seen once; the top ten hold 3.5% to 4.5%. V was trimmed by 3 bases and J by 1 base, leaving 15 bases between them. The CDR3 sequence is 16 residues long. Germline values: CDR1 ENHRY, CDR2 SYGVKD. V is TRBV10-3 and J is TRBJ1-1; D is unclear. This clonotype was sampled from a man between 60 and 75 years old with urothelial cancer. The source was PBMCs, collected around atezolizumab (anti-PD-L1) treatment. CDR3 sequence: CAISDPDLVSNTEAFF. The CDR3 bases are TGTGCCATCAGTGACCCCGACCTAGTTTCGAACACTGAAGCTTTCTTT.